This TCR beta chain was captured by sequencing in a study of shared clonotypes between healthy human individuals. Study-level points and caveats: Rarefaction showed sorted-subset sequencing was incomplete despite large depth.

This CDR3 comprises 11 residues. The germline CDR1 and CDR2 sequences are DFQATT and SNEGSKA (reference sequence). V was trimmed by 6 bases and J by 3 bases, leaving 8 bases between them. Healthy adults negative for HIV, lacking recent acute infections or vaccinations, served as donors. The donors were all Caucasian adults (living in Nashville, Tennessee). Comments on this clone: Its antigen is not identified.

TCRdb's copy holds only in-frame clones and misses some; the assay was immunoSEQ multiplex PCR. Of over a million clones in the sample, 95% to 99% are singletons; the top ten hold 0.4% to 0.45%. V usage is TRBV20-1 and J usage is TRBJ1-2, with D possibly matching TRBD1 (6 bases). The sequenced sample was naive CD4+ T cells sorted from blood. Subset here: CD45RA+ positively selected. The source is a man aged 25-40 years in good health. Here the CDR3 reads CSARQDYGYTF. DNA of the CDR3: TGCAGTGCCAGACAGGACTATGGCTACACCTTC.